These 25 T cell receptor beta chains came from one sample sequenced in a study of control samples from healthy donors and cancer patients. Assay used: immunoSEQ multiplex PCR; TCRdb lists only in-frame clones, some missing. The data show 60,000 to 75,000 clones, approximately 85% seen once. Sequencing used blood. All receptors come from a man aged 35-49 years in good health.

The V call is TRBV19, the J call TRBJ1-2; D possibly corresponds to TRBD1 (5 bases). This CDR3 region has 14 residues. In germline, CDR1 is LNHDA, CDR2 SQIVND (reference sequence). The V gene lost 7 bases and the J gene lost 3 bases, with 15 bases spanning the gap. CDR3 in DNA: TGTGCCAGTACCGGGGCCTTCGCATACTATGGCTACACCTTC. Amino acids: CASTGAFAYYGYTF.

The CDR3 DNA follows: TGCGCCAGCAGCCAAGGGTCTCAGGGCCCGGCTTTCTTT. As protein: CASSQGSQGPAFF. This rearrangement joins TRBV4-3 to TRBJ1-1, with D tentatively TRBD1 (5 bases). This CDR3 is built from 13 residues. V dropped 1 base and J dropped 11 bases, with 14 bases sitting between them. The germline V gene encodes CDR1 LGHNA and CDR2 YSLEER.

The V gene is TRBV7-9, the J gene TRBJ1-6, with D perhaps matching TRBD1 (5 bases). Germline CDR1 SEHNR, CDR2 FQNEAQ (reference sequence). CDR3 length: 16 amino acids. The V end was cut by 5 bases, the J end by 9 bases, with 20 bases between. CDR3 amino acids: CASSGRDGASVSPLHF. As DNA, the CDR3 is TGTGCCAGCAGCGGACGGGACGGTGCGTCGGTTTCACCCCTCCACTTT.

This chain uses TRBV9 with TRBJ1-6, with TRBD1 identical over 7 bases. Trimming removed 4 bases from V and 12 bases from J; junction bases left unmatched: 19. The CDR3 totals 17 residues. In germline, CDR1 is SGDLS, CDR2 YYNGEE. The CDR3 bases are TGTGCCAGCAGCCCACGGGACAGCTTCCGAATGCAAGGACCCCTCCACTTT. Protein product: CASSPRDSFRMQGPLHF.

This clone is medium-sized (0.01 to 0.1%). The rearrangement joins TRBV28 to TRBJ1-1; D unresolved. In germline, CDR1 is MDHEN, CDR2 SYDVKM. V was pared by 3 bases and J by 1 base, with 12 bases between. The CDR3 has 15 amino acids. For the CDR3, the DNA is TGTGCCAGCAGTTTGAGGAGTACTGCGAACACTGAAGCTTTCTTT. Translation gives CASSLRSTANTEAFF.

The rearrangement uses TRBV4-3 and TRBJ1-2; D may be TRBD1 (6 bases). Trimming left V 4 bases short and J 8 bases short, with 14 bases between. Germline lookup yields CDR1 LGHNA and CDR2 YSLEER. The CDR3 is made up of 13 amino acids. CDR3 nucleotide sequence: TGCGCCAGCAGCCCCAACAGGGAAGGGGGCTACACCTTC. As protein: CASSPNREGGYTF.

This clone was picked up a small number of times. The CDR3 sequence is CASSEFDRGHTEAFF. The CDR3 DNA reads TGTGCCAGCAGTGAATTTGACAGGGGGCACACTGAAGCTTTCTTT. The rearrangement links TRBV2 to TRBJ1-1, with TRBD1 matching 10 bases. V lost 2 bases to trimming and J lost 3 bases; unmatched junction nucleotides: 3. CDR1 is SNHLY and CDR2 is FYNNEI in the germline V gene. The CDR3 loop spans 15 amino acids.

This chain uses TRBV25-1 with TRBJ1-4, with 7 positions matching TRBD1. The junction had 6 bases not matched to a gene; V was cut back by 2 bases and J by 0 bases. In germline, CDR1 is MGHDK, CDR2 SYGVNS. This CDR3 region has 17 residues. CDR3 in amino acids: CASSENRGFATNEKLFF. The DNA of the CDR3 is TGTGCCAGCAGTGAAAACAGGGGTTTTGCAACTAATGAAAAACTGTTTTTT.

The J gene is TRBJ1-3, the V gene TRBV28, with D possibly TRBD1 on 6 matching bases. Germline lookup yields CDR1 MDHEN and CDR2 SYDVKM. V was trimmed by 2 bases and J by 0 bases, leaving 14 bases between them. The CDR3 sequence is 17 residues long. DNA of the CDR3: TGTGCCAGCAGTTTAAGGGGGAAGCCTCTCTCTGGAAACACCATATATTTT. This sequence encodes CASSLRGKPLSGNTIYF.

This clone was recorded a few times. The chain couples TRBV9 to TRBJ2-1; D call uncertain. Deletions cut 0 bases from V and 5 bases from J, with 9 bases between. Germline CDR1 and CDR2: SGDLS and YYNGEE. This CDR3 contains 14 residues. CDR3 protein: CASSVESPNNEQFF. In nucleotides, the CDR3 is TGTGCCAGCAGCGTAGAATCGCCCAACAATGAGCAGTTCTTC.

This clone was counted between two and nine times. This rearrangement joins TRBV4-2 to TRBJ2-4; tentatively, D is TRBD2 (6 bases). The CDR3 is 14 amino acids. The ends were cut back, 3 bases at V and 8 bases at J, with 14 bases in the middle. Per the germline V gene, CDR1 is LGHNA and CDR2 is YNFKEQ. This CDR3 is CASSHLREKDIQYF. As DNA, the CDR3 is TGTGCCAGCAGCCACCTCCGGGAGAAGGACATTCAGTACTTC.

This rearrangement joins TRBV25-1 to TRBJ1-1; 11 bases agree with TRBD1. This CDR3 region has 15 residues. J was trimmed by 5 bases and V by 6 bases; bases with no gene match: 8. Germline V gene data show CDR1 as MGHDK and CDR2 as SYGVNS. Here the CDR3 DNA reads TGTGCCAGCAGGGGAAGTGGACAGGGGGCGACTGAAGCTTTCTTT. Translating gives CASRGSGQGATEAFF.

The V gene is TRBV3-1 (or the pseudogene TRBV3-2), the J gene TRBJ2-2, with D hard to call. V lost 8 bases and J lost 6, with 13 bases in between. Germline CDR1 is LGHDT and CDR2 is YNNKEL (reference sequence). CDR3 length: 13 residues. The CDR3 is CASAPQFPGELFF. The DNA for the CDR3 is TGTGCCAGCGCTCCCCAATTCCCCGGGGAGCTGTTTTTT.

This chain links TRBV7-8 with TRBJ2-3; 9 nucleotides line up with TRBD2. Germline values: CDR1 SGHVS, CDR2 FQNEAQ. The trim removed 0 bases at V and 8 bases at J, leaving 15 bases unmatched. The CDR3 extends over 18 amino acids. The CDR3, as DNA: TGTGCCAGCAGCTTAGCTAACTCCCCGGGACTAGCAACGGGTACGCAGTATTTT. Translating gives CASSLANSPGLATGTQYF.

This rearrangement joins TRBV28 to TRBJ2-3; D call uncertain. The length of the CDR3 is 16 residues. V was shortened by 3 bases and J by 0 bases, with 13 bases between the two germline ends. Germline V lookup: CDR1 MDHEN, CDR2 SYDVKM. For the CDR3, the DNA is TGTGCCAGCAGTTTCCCAGAAGACCCTAGCACAGATACGCAGTATTTT. Protein sequence: CASSFPEDPSTDTQYF.

This clone was detected only a few times. This chain links TRBV19 with TRBJ2-1; TRBD2 matches 8 bases. Germline CDR1 is LNHDA and CDR2 is SQIVND (reference sequence). The CDR3 is 15 residues long. With 6 bases clipped from V and 5 bases from J, the junction kept 9 bases outside the gene matches. The CDR3 protein is CASSPGGGRNNEQFF. The CDR3 DNA reads TGTGCCAGTAGCCCGGGGGGCGGGAGGAACAATGAGCAGTTCTTC.

V gene TRBV6-1 combines with J gene TRBJ1-4, with D unclear. The CDR3 runs to 16 residues. Germline V gives CDR1 MNHNS, CDR2 SASEGT. Trimming took 4 bases from V and 0 from J, leaving 12 bases between them. CDR3 loop: CASSALYTATNEKLFF. CDR3 DNA: TGTGCCAGCAGTGCCTTATACACCGCAACTAATGAAAAACTGTTTTTT.

V gene TRBV27 combines with J gene TRBJ2-2; maybe TRBD1 (6 bases). CDR3 size: 16 residues. Trimming took 3 bases from V and 3 from J, leaving 14 bases between them. The germline gives CDR1 MNHEY, CDR2 SMNVEV (reference sequence). The DNA for the CDR3 is TGTGCCAGCAGTTTCACAGGGATGGTGCACACCGGGGAGCTGTTTTTT. It codes for CASSFTGMVHTGELFF.

This clone is a singleton in its sample. The J gene is TRBJ2-1, the V gene TRBV6-1; the D gene is possibly TRBD2 (5 bases). V was shortened by 4 bases and J by 0 bases, with 13 bases between the two germline ends. CDR1 MNHNS and CDR2 SASEGT come from the germline V gene. CDR3 size: 16 residues. CDR3 in amino acids: CASSGGHRPSYNEQFF. The CDR3 coding sequence is TGTGCCAGCAGTGGAGGGCACAGACCCTCCTACAATGAGCAGTTCTTC.

The rearrangement uses TRBV6-2 or TRBV6-3 and TRBJ2-7; TRBD1 is a possible D gene (5 bases). Germline V gene sequence: CDR1 MNHEY, CDR2 SVGEGT. CDR3 length: 15 residues. The V end was cut by 4 bases, the J end by 9 bases, with 22 bases between. The CDR3 DNA reads TGTGCCAGCAGTTTATTCCCTCAGGGCGGCGTGGCGCAGTACTTC. Its protein is CASSLFPQGGVAQYF.

V gene TRBV11-3 combines with J gene TRBJ1-2; D might be TRBD1 (6 bases). V lost 5 bases, J lost 3 bases, and 13 bases lay in between. The CDR3 is 14 residues long. Germline V CDR1 and CDR2: SGHNT, YENEEA. As DNA, the CDR3 is TGTGCCAGCAGCCCTAGGACAGAATACTATGGCTACACCTTC. Protein product: CASSPRTEYYGYTF.

The chain couples TRBV7-8 to TRBJ2-5; possibly TRBD2 for D (5 bases). The CDR3 has 11 amino acids. Germline assignment: CDR1 SGHVS and CDR2 FQNEAQ. V gave up 8 bases and J gave up 5 bases, with 9 bases separating them. The CDR3 here is CASPGGETQYF. In nucleotides, the CDR3 is TGTGCCAGCCCGGGCGGGGAGACCCAGTACTTC. The complete variable domain, with remaining parts taken from reference TRBV7-8 and TRBJ2-5, reads GAGVSQSPRYKVAKRGQDVALRCDPISGHVSLFWYQQALGQGPEFLTYFQNEAQLDKSGLPSDRFFAERPEGSVSTLKIQRTQQEDSAVYLCASPGGETQYFGPGTRLLVL.

This chain connects TRBV2 to TRBJ2-7; D may be TRBD1 (6 bases). The V and J ends lost 1 base and 0 bases respectively, with 10 bases between them. The CDR3 sequence is 15 residues long. Germline values: CDR1 SNHLY, CDR2 FYNNEI. Here the CDR3 DNA reads TGTGCCAGCAGTGAAGAAGGGGGTCCCTCCTACGAGCAGTACTTC. Protein: CASSEEGGPSYEQYF.

The chain employs TRBV27 and TRBJ1-5; a possible D gene is TRBD1 (6 bases). The CDR3 spans 14 residues. CDR1 and CDR2 (germline): MNHEY, SMNVEV (reference sequence). V lost 9 bases to trimming and J lost 1 base, with 13 bases between them. The CDR3 coding sequence is TGTGCCAGTTCGGGGGCCTCCAGCAATCAGCCCCAGCATTTT. Protein sequence: CASSGASSNQPQHF.

The rearrangement joins TRBV9 to TRBJ2-4, with 7 nucleotides matching TRBD2. This CDR3 has 16 residues. CDR1 is SGDLS and CDR2 is YYNGEE in the germline V gene. Trimming removed 3 bases from V and 1 base from J; junction bases left unmatched: 7. CDR3 coding DNA: TGTGCCAGCAGCGCCCAGGGAGGGTTGGCCAAAAACATTCAGTACTTC. It is translated as CASSAQGGLAKNIQYF.